This T cell receptor (beta chain) was sequenced for a study of blood T cell repertoires in COVID-19. In the study overall: From T cells, B-cell-depleted T cells, or PBMCs came the material, which was cDNA or gDNA.

This clone turned up a few times. V lost 1 base to trimming and J lost 5 bases; unmatched junction nucleotides: 8. CDR1 and CDR2 from the germline V gene are MNHEY and SVGAGI. CDR3 length equals 16 residues. Methods used by the authors: Reference gene primers were amplified, and this amplification served to estimate nucleated cell counts. Repertoires were generated with immunoSEQ multiplex PCR, while TCRdb's copy carries only in-frame clones and drops some. V and J calls and clone size are as listed in that table; D and trimming were resolved from the DNA. The sample has about 100,000 clones; approximately 88% are singletons.

The sequence came from a man between 60 and 75 years old with acute or convalescent COVID-19. What was sequenced was peripheral blood. The chain links TRBV6-5 to TRBJ1-1; the match to TRBD1 covers 9 bases. The CDR3 nucleotides read TGTGCCAGCAGTTACTTCGGACAGGGGATAGTAACTGAAGCTTTCTTT. Residues: CASSYFGQGIVTEAFF.